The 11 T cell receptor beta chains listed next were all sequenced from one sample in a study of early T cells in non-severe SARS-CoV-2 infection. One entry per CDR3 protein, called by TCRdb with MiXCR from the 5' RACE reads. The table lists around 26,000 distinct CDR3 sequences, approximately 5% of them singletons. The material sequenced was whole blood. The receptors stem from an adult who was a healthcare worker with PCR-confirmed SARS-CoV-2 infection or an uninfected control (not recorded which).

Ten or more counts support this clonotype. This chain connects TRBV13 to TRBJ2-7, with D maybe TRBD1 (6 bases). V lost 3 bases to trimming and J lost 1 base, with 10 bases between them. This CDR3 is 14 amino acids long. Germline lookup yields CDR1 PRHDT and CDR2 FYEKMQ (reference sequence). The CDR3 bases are TGTGCCAGCAGCTTCAACAGGGTTTCCTACGAGCAGTACTTC. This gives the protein CASSFNRVSYEQYF.

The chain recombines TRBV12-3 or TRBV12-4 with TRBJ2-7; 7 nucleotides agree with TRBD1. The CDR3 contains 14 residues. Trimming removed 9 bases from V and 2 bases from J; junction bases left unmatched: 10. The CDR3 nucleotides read TGTGCCAGTTCCACAGGGGCCGTTACCTACGAGCAGTACTTC. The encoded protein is CASSTGAVTYEQYF.

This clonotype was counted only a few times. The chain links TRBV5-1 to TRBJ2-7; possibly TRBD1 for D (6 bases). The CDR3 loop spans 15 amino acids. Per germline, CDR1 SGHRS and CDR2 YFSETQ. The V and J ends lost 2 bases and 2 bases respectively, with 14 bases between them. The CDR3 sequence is CASSFLRDTAYEQYF. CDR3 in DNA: TGCGCCAGCAGCTTCCTCCGGGACACCGCCTACGAGCAGTACTTC.

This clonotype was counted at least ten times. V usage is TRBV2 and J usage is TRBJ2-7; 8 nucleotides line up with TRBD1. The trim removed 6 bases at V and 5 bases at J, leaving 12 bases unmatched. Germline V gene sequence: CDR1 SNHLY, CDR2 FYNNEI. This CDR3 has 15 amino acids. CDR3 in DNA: TGTGCCAGCAGCCGACAGGGGCCGCTCCGGGACGAGCAGTACTTC. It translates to CASSRQGPLRDEQYF.

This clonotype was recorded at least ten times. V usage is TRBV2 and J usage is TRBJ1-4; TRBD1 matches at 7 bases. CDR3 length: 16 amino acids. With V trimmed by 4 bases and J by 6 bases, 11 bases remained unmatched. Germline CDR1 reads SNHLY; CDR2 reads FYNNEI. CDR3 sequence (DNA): TGTGCCAGCAGTGGCGAATCACAGGGGAACCATGAAAAACTGTTTTTT. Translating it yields CASSGESQGNHEKLFF.

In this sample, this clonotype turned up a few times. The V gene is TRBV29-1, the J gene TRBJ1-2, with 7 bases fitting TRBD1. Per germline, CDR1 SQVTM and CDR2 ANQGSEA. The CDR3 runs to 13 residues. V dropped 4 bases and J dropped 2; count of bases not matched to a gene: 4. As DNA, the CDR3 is TGCAGCGTTGGAGAGGGACAGAACTATGGCTACACCTTC. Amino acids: CSVGEGQNYGYTF.

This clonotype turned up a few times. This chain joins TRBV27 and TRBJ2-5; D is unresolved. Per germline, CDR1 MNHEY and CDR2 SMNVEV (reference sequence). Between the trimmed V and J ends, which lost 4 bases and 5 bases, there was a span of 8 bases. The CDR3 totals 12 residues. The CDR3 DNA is TGTGCCAGCAGTTCGCCATTGGAGACCCAGTACTTC. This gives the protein CASSSPLETQYF.

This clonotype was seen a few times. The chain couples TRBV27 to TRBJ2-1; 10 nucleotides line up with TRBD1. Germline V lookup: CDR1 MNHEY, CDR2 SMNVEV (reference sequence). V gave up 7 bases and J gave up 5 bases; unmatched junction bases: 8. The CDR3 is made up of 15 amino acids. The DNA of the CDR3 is TGTGCCAGCATTTCCGGGACAGGGGTCCACAATGAGCAGTTCTTC. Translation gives CASISGTGVHNEQFF.

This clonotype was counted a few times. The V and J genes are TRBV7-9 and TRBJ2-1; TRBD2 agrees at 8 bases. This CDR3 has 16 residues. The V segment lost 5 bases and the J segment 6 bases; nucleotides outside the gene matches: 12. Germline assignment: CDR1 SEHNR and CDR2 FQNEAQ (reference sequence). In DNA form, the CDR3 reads TGTGCCAGCAGCCCCCGGGGGGGGCCTTGGGCCAATGAGCAGTTCTTC. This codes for CASSPRGGPWANEQFF.

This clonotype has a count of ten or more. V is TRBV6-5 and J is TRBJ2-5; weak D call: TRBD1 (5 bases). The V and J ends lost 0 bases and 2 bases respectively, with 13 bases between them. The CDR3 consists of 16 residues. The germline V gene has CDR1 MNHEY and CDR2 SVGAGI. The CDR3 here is CASSYSPGSNQETQYF. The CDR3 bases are TGTGCCAGCAGTTACTCTCCAGGGTCTAATCAAGAGACCCAGTACTTC.

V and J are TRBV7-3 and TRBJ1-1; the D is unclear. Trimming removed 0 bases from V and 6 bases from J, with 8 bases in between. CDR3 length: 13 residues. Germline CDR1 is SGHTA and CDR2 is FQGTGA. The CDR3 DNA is TGTGCCAGCAGCTTAACTGTCGGGGCTGAAGCTTTCTTT. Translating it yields CASSLTVGAEAFF.